Listed below are T cell receptor beta chains from one sample, sequenced in a study of blood T cell repertoires in COVID-19. The table came from immunoSEQ multiplex PCR; TCRdb's copy has only in-frame clones and leaves some out. The sample lists roughly 100,000 clones, roughly 86% occurring once. The sample consisted of peripheral blood. All receptors derive from a man in his forties with active or convalescent COVID-19. The CDR3 runs from the conserved cysteine through the conserved F or W. Each record gives: CDR3 DNA, CDR3 protein, D gene, J gene, clone size, V gene. The D gene is left open where the match is weak. Expanded clones are given a class, and other clones once, few, many or no size at all.

CDR3nt: TGTGCCAGCAGCTTAAGACTAGCGGGGGCCGGCTCTGGGGCCAACGTCCTGACTTTC
CDR3aa: CASSLRLAGAGSGANVLTF
d_gene: TRBD2
j_gene: TRBJ2-6
abundance: once
v_gene: TRBV7-2

CDR3nt: TGTGCCCTCCGGGTCCCGGGGGCCTACGAGCAGTACTTC
CDR3aa: CALRVPGAYEQYF
d_gene: NA
j_gene: TRBJ2-7
abundance: once
v_gene: TRBV6-5

CDR3nt: TGTGCCAGTAGTATTCGGGTCACCGGGACAGGGGGATCTGGGGCCAACGTCCTGACTTTC
CDR3aa: CASSIRVTGTGGSGANVLTF
d_gene: TRBD1
j_gene: TRBJ2-6
abundance: few
v_gene: TRBV19

CDR3nt: TGTGCCAGCTCACAACCGACAGGAAGTGCCCCTGGTCCCTACGAGCAGTACTTC
CDR3aa: CASSQPTGSAPGPYEQYF
d_gene: NA
j_gene: TRBJ2-7
abundance: NA
v_gene: TRBV18

CDR3nt: TGTGCCAGCAGCCGACAGGGGTCCTACGAGCAGTACTTC
CDR3aa: CASSRQGSYEQYF
d_gene: TRBD1
j_gene: TRBJ2-7
abundance: NA
v_gene: TRBV7-2

CDR3nt: TGTACCATCACTCCGGGACAGGGGGCGCAGAATGCTTTCTTT
CDR3aa: CTITPGQGAQNAFF
d_gene: TRBD1
j_gene: TRBJ1-1
abundance: NA
v_gene: TRBV10-3

CDR3nt: TGTGCCAGCAGACCGACTAGCGCGAGCACAGATACGCAGTATTTT
CDR3aa: CASRPTSASTDTQYF
d_gene: TRBD2
j_gene: TRBJ2-3
abundance: NA
v_gene: TRBV6-6

CDR3nt: TGTGCCAGCAGCCCTACTAGCGGGCGCACAGATACGCAGTATTTT
CDR3aa: CASSPTSGRTDTQYF
d_gene: TRBD2
j_gene: TRBJ2-3
abundance: NA
v_gene: TRBV4-2

CDR3nt: TGTGCCAGCAGCTTAGTAAGCGGGGGGGCGGTCAATGAGCAGTTCTTC
CDR3aa: CASSLVSGGAVNEQFF
d_gene: TRBD2
j_gene: TRBJ2-1
abundance: NA
v_gene: TRBV7-2

CDR3nt: TGCGCCAGCAGCTTGGGGCAGGGAGGTTACGAGCAGTACTTC
CDR3aa: CASSLGQGGYEQYF
d_gene: NA
j_gene: TRBJ2-7
abundance: NA
v_gene: TRBV5-1

CDR3nt: TGTGCCAGCAGTTTAGGGGGGACAGGGAGAGAGACCCAGTACTTC
CDR3aa: CASSLGGTGRETQYF
d_gene: TRBD1
j_gene: TRBJ2-5
abundance: NA
v_gene: TRBV27

CDR3nt: TGTGCCAGCAGGCCCGGGACAGGAGGGACTGAAAAACTGTTTTTT
CDR3aa: CASRPGTGGTEKLFF
d_gene: TRBD1
j_gene: TRBJ1-4
abundance: NA
v_gene: TRBV9

CDR3nt: TGTGCCAGCAGCGACCACGGACAGCCGGGCTTGTCTTTCTTT
CDR3aa: CASSDHGQPGLSFF
d_gene: NA
j_gene: TRBJ1-1
abundance: NA
v_gene: TRBV3-1/TRBV3-2

CDR3nt: TGTGCCAGCAGCGTACGGACAGGGAAGGACACCGGGGAGCTGTTTTTT
CDR3aa: CASSVRTGKDTGELFF
d_gene: TRBD1
j_gene: TRBJ2-2
abundance: NA
v_gene: TRBV5-4

CDR3nt: TGTGCCCGGAGTCGGGGGAAAGAGGGCCACACTGAAGCTTTCTTT
CDR3aa: CARSRGKEGHTEAFF
d_gene: NA
j_gene: TRBJ1-1
abundance: NA
v_gene: TRBV6-5

CDR3nt: TGTGCCAGCAGTTCCGGTGGGGGGGGGCAGGGTGAGCAGTTCTTC
CDR3aa: CASSSGGGGQGEQFF
d_gene: NA
j_gene: TRBJ2-1
abundance: few
v_gene: TRBV6-5

CDR3nt: TGTGCCTGGATGGCCGGGAGAAGGGTACAAGAGACCCAGTACTTC
CDR3aa: CAWMAGRRVQETQYF
d_gene: NA
j_gene: TRBJ2-5
abundance: NA
v_gene: TRBV30

CDR3nt: TGTGCCAGCAGTCCGACTAGCGGGGGAAGGACAGATACGCAGTATTTT
CDR3aa: CASSPTSGGRTDTQYF
d_gene: TRBD2
j_gene: TRBJ2-3
abundance: NA
v_gene: TRBV2

CDR3nt: TGCGCCAGCAGCTTAGTCACAGGGGGGTACAATGAGCAGTTCTTC
CDR3aa: CASSLVTGGYNEQFF
d_gene: TRBD1
j_gene: TRBJ2-1
abundance: NA
v_gene: TRBV5-1

CDR3nt: TGTGCCAGCAGCAGATGGACAGACCGGAACACTGAAGCTTTCTTT
CDR3aa: CASSRWTDRNTEAFF
d_gene: NA
j_gene: TRBJ1-1
abundance: NA
v_gene: TRBV11-1

CDR3nt: TGTGCCAGCAGCGAGAGACAGGGGGCGAACACTGAAGCTTTCTTT
CDR3aa: CASSERQGANTEAFF
d_gene: TRBD1
j_gene: TRBJ1-1
abundance: NA
v_gene: TRBV9

CDR3nt: TGTGCCACCAGTGATCGGACTAGCGGAAACACCGGGGAGCTGTTTTTT
CDR3aa: CATSDRTSGNTGELFF
d_gene: TRBD2
j_gene: TRBJ2-2
abundance: NA
v_gene: TRBV24-1

CDR3nt: TGTGCCAGCTCACCAAACAGGGGGTTTGAGACCCAGTACTTC
CDR3aa: CASSPNRGFETQYF
d_gene: TRBD1
j_gene: TRBJ2-5
abundance: NA
v_gene: TRBV18

CDR3nt: TGTGCCAGTAGTATAAGGGGGACAGATAGCAATCAGCCCCAGCATTTT
CDR3aa: CASSIRGTDSNQPQHF
d_gene: TRBD1
j_gene: TRBJ1-5
abundance: once
v_gene: TRBV19

CDR3nt: TGCGCCAGCAGTGAAAGGGTCGGACTAGCCGGTGGAACGCAGTATTTT
CDR3aa: CASSERVGLAGGTQYF
d_gene: TRBD2
j_gene: TRBJ2-3
abundance: NA
v_gene: TRBV5-1

CDR3nt: TGTGCCAGCAGTGATGTTAAGTGGGTAGGGGATAGCAATCAGCCCCAGCATTTT
CDR3aa: CASSDVKWVGDSNQPQHF
d_gene: NA
j_gene: TRBJ1-5
abundance: few
v_gene: TRBV2

CDR3nt: TGTGCCAGCAGTTACGGCCAAGCGGGGGGGCAAGAGACCCAGTACTTC
CDR3aa: CASSYGQAGGQETQYF
d_gene: TRBD2
j_gene: TRBJ2-5
abundance: NA
v_gene: TRBV6-5

CDR3nt: TGTGCCAGCAGCCCCAGGCAGGGAGGGTTCACAGATACGCAGTATTTT
CDR3aa: CASSPRQGGFTDTQYF
d_gene: TRBD2
j_gene: TRBJ2-3
abundance: once
v_gene: TRBV3-1/TRBV3-2

CDR3nt: TGCGCCAGCAGCTTGGAGACTAGCGGGGGGGCCTTAGATACGCAGTATTTT
CDR3aa: CASSLETSGGALDTQYF
d_gene: TRBD2
j_gene: TRBJ2-3
abundance: once
v_gene: TRBV5-1

CDR3nt: TGCGCCAGCAGCCTAGGACAGGTCAACACTGAAGCTTTCTTT
CDR3aa: CASSLGQVNTEAFF
d_gene: TRBD1
j_gene: TRBJ1-1
abundance: NA
v_gene: TRBV4-3